Listed below are T cell receptor beta chains from one sample, sequenced in a study of control samples from healthy donors and cancer patients. Here immunoSEQ multiplex PCR was the method, and the copy in TCRdb shows in-frame clones only, minus some. The sample consists of tens of thousands of clones, about four fifths of them appearing once. The sequenced material came from blood. Receptors originate from an older woman in good health. The CDR3 runs from the conserved cysteine through the conserved F or W. The D gene is left open where the match is weak. A clone size is listed for some rows: how often the clone was seen (once, few, many), or a class if it is expanded.

d_call j_call v_call clone_size cdr3_nt cdr3_aa
- TRBJ1-2 TRBV29-1 - TGCAGCGCAGAGGGTGCTCAAACCATCTATGGCTACACCTTC CSAEGAQTIYGYTF
TRBD2 TRBJ2-5 TRBV7-8 once TGTGCCAGCAGCTCCCCTCTCAGGCTAGCGGGAGAGACCCAGTACTTC CASSSPLRLAGETQYF
- TRBJ1-1 TRBV6-5 - TGTGCCAGCAGTTACTCGCGGCAGGGGATCACTGAAGCTTTCTTT CASSYSRQGITEAFF
- TRBJ2-2 TRBV29-1 - TGCAGCGTTGACGTGGGGAACACCGGGGAGCTGTTTTTT CSVDVGNTGELFF
TRBD1 TRBJ2-3 TRBV27 - TGTGCCAGTAGACAGGGGAACACAGATACGCAGTATTTT CASRQGNTDTQYF
- TRBJ1-2 TRBV6-5 few TGTGCCAGCAGGCGGACAGAGAACTATGGCTACACCTTC CASRRTENYGYTF
TRBD2 TRBJ2-3 TRBV7-9 - TGTGCCAGCAGGGGACTAGCGGGAGTCCTCACGGATACGCAGTATTTT CASRGLAGVLTDTQYF
TRBD1 TRBJ2-7 TRBV6-2/TRBV6-3 - TGTGCCAGCAGTTACTTCCCAACACGACAGGGCTACGAGCAGTACTTC CASSYFPTRQGYEQYF
- TRBJ2-4 TRBV5-1 - TGCGCCAGCAGCACGGGCGAGGAGGTTAGTCCCCGCGGAAACATTCAGTACTTC CASSTGEEVSPRGNIQYF
TRBD2 TRBJ2-1 TRBV6-2/TRBV6-3 - TGTGCCAGCAGTCATGGAGGACTAGCGGTTAGCTCCTACAATGAGCAGTTCTTC CASSHGGLAVSSYNEQFF
- TRBJ2-7 TRBV10-3 - TGTGCCATCAGTGCTGACGCTAGGGAAGGCGAGCAGTACTTC CAISADAREGEQYF
- TRBJ2-7 TRBV9 - TGTGCCAGCAGCCACCTCGACGAGGACTACGAGCAGTACTTC CASSHLDEDYEQYF
- TRBJ2-3 TRBV6-2/TRBV6-3 - TGTGCCAGCAGTTCCGCCGGGTTGCAGGGAAGCACAGATACGCAGTATTTT CASSSAGLQGSTDTQYF
- TRBJ2-5 TRBV10-1 - TGCGCCAGCAGTGAGTCTTACGGGGCCCTGCCCCGACAGGAGACCCAGTACTTC CASSESYGALPRQETQYF
TRBD1 TRBJ2-7 TRBV4-1 - TGCGCCAGCAGCCAAGAAGGGGACAGCCCTTTGAAGCAGTACTTC CASSQEGDSPLKQYF
TRBD2 TRBJ2-3 TRBV5-1 - TGCGCCAGCAGCTTGGGGGCTAGCGGTTTCACAGATACGCAGTATTTT CASSLGASGFTDTQYF
TRBD2 TRBJ2-1 TRBV6-4 - TGTGCCAGCTCAAAGGAGGCGGGAGTTGTTGAGCAGTTCTTC CASSKEAGVVEQFF
- TRBJ1-1 TRBV27 - TGTGCCAGCAGTTTATCGCACTATGGCACTGAAGCTTTCTTT CASSLSHYGTEAFF
TRBD2 TRBJ2-1 TRBV5-1 - TGCGCCAGCAGCTTGGGGGGACTAGCCGCCTACAATGAGCAGTTCTTC CASSLGGLAAYNEQFF
- TRBJ2-5 TRBV25-1 - TGTGCCAGCAGTGGAGGGACCAGGGGTTGGGAGACCCAGTACTTC CASSGGTRGWETQYF
TRBD1 TRBJ1-5 TRBV18 - TGTGCCAGCTCATCCCGACAGGGCACCAGCAATCAGCCCCAGCATTTT CASSSRQGTSNQPQHF
- TRBJ2-2 TRBV11-3 once TGTGCCAGCAGCTTACAGGGGAACACCGGGGAGCTGTTTTTT CASSLQGNTGELFF
- TRBJ2-1 TRBV9 - TGTGCCAGCAGCGTTTCGACTCCCTCCTACAATGAGCAGTTCTTC CASSVSTPSYNEQFF
- TRBJ1-4 TRBV7-6 - TGTGCCAGCAGCCAGAGGGGGATGCGGGGTGAAAAACTGTTTTTT CASSQRGMRGEKLFF
- TRBJ2-7 TRBV7-8 few TGTGCCAGCAGCTTCGCGATTAGCGGATCCTACGAGCAGTACTTC CASSFAISGSYEQYF
- TRBJ1-1 TRBV18 medium-sized TGTGCCAGCTCACCGATAATGGAGATGAACACTGAAGCTTTCTTT CASSPIMEMNTEAFF
TRBD1 TRBJ1-4 TRBV5-1 few TGCGCCAGCAGCTCGACAGGGGCCGCCTGGGAAAAACTGTTTTTT CASSSTGAAWEKLFF
- TRBJ1-2 TRBV27 - TGTGCCAGCAGCACCCACGACCGGGGGGCCAATGGCTACACCTTC CASSTHDRGANGYTF
- TRBJ2-3 TRBV11-3 - TGTGCCAGCAGCTTAGGGGGTCGGAGCACAGATACGCAGTATTTT CASSLGGRSTDTQYF
TRBD1 TRBJ1-5 TRBV19 - TGTGCCAGTAGTATGGGGACCGGGACAGGGAATCAGCCCCAGCATTTT CASSMGTGTGNQPQHF
TRBD1 TRBJ2-5 TRBV15 few TGTGCCACCAGCAGAGTACACCGAGACAGGGACCAAGAGACCCAGTACTTC CATSRVHRDRDQETQYF
- TRBJ1-3 TRBV28 once TGTGCCAGCATACGAGGTAACTCTGGAAACACCATATATTTT CASIRGNSGNTIYF
TRBD1 TRBJ1-1 TRBV19 - TGTGCCAGTAGTTCGCGACAGGGGGTGAACACTGAAGCTTTCTTT CASSSRQGVNTEAFF
TRBD2 TRBJ2-3 TRBV11-2 - TGTGCCAGCAGCACAGACGTTCCTCGCGGGGGGGTTTCAGATACGCAGTATTTT CASSTDVPRGGVSDTQYF
TRBD1 TRBJ1-3 TRBV2 - TGTGCCAACAGGACAGGCTCTGGAAACACCATATATTTT CANRTGSGNTIYF
TRBD2 TRBJ2-3 TRBV5-4 - TGTGCCAGCAGCTCTGCGGGAGGTTCGAGGGGCACAGATACGCAGTATTTT CASSSAGGSRGTDTQYF
TRBD1 TRBJ1-2 TRBV3-1/TRBV3-2 - TGTGCCAGCAGCCAAGAGACAGGGTCGATTAACGGCTACACCTTC CASSQETGSINGYTF
- TRBJ2-3 TRBV19 - TGTGCCAGTAGTATAGGCCTGGCTGCAGATACGCAGTATTTT CASSIGLAADTQYF
- TRBJ1-2 TRBV29-1 - TGCAGCGTTGGGGATGGCTACACCTTC CSVGDGYTF
- TRBJ2-5 TRBV7-2 - TGTGCCAGCAGCTTAGGACTAACTCAAGAGACCCAGTACTTC CASSLGLTQETQYF
- TRBJ1-5 TRBV5-1 - TGCGCCAGCAGCTTGGGAACGGGAAATAGCAATCAGCCCCAGCATTTT CASSLGTGNSNQPQHF